This record covers a single T cell receptor beta chain. Data came from immunoSEQ multiplex PCR; TCRdb stores just in-frame clones and leaves some out. The data show roughly 42,000 clones, approximately 86% seen once. This entry belongs to a study of OX40 agonist ivuxolimab in advanced cancers. V shed 3 bases and J shed 0 bases, with 8 bases lying between them. CDR1 SQVTM and CDR2 ANQGSEA come from the germline V gene. The CDR3 is 13 residues long. The chain is built from TRBV29-1 and TRBJ2-5; D not certain. This clonotype was sampled from an adult with an advanced solid tumor such as melanoma, head and neck, liver or kidney cancer. The sequencing here drew on CD4+ or CD8+ T cells sorted from blood, taken in a trial of the OX40 agonist ivuxolimab. Here the CDR3 DNA reads TGCAGCGTTGAGGGGTCCTACCAAGAGACCCAGTACTTC. Protein: CSVEGSYQETQYF.